This entry features one TCR beta chain sequence. Its antigen is as yet unknown. This entry is derived from a study of radiotherapy plus CTLA-4 blockade in lung cancer. Study at large: Of all patients, approximately 17% responded objectively and approximately 31% showed disease control. Overall study findings and caveats: Blood saw expansion of tumor-derived TCR clones after radiotherapy plus ipilimumab.

Assay: immunoSEQ multiplex PCR; the TCRdb copy retains only in-frame clones and omits some. Here the sample spans about 28,000 clones, about four fifths being singletons. The V and J ends lost 4 bases and 3 bases, in that order; junction bases with no gene match: 4. Looked up from germline, CDR1 is MGHRA and CDR2 is YSYEKL. The CDR3 is 15 residues long. Patients had chemo-refractory metastatic non-small-cell lung cancer and received focal radiation plus CTLA-4 blockade that used ipilimumab. Here the sequenced sample was peripheral blood, taken from a patient treated with radiotherapy plus ipilimumab. This chain connects TRBV4-1 to TRBJ2-1; the match to TRBD2 covers 9 bases. The receptor was derived from a human donor with non-small cell lung cancer that progressed on radiotherapy plus ipilimumab. The CDR3 sequence is CASSRGGANYNEQFF. CDR3 DNA: TGCGCCAGCAGCCGCGGGGGGGCTAACTACAATGAGCAGTTCTTC.